One TCR beta chain is described in this entry. The record originates from a study of blood T cell repertoires in COVID-19. Clones were read by immunoSEQ multiplex PCR, and TCRdb kept only the in-frame ones, dropping some. Of roughly 250,000 clones in the sample, approximately 86% are singletons; the top ten hold around 0.8%. CDR1 is SGHVS, CDR2 FQNEAQ, per germline. Trimming pared 3 bases from V and 11 bases from J, leaving 8 bases between. The CDR3 loop spans 11 amino acids. This receptor was taken from a young woman with acute or convalescent COVID-19. V usage is TRBV7-8 and J usage is TRBJ2-1; no clear D. Sequencing used peripheral blood. This CDR3 reads CASSFQAKQFF. The CDR3 bases are TGTGCCAGCAGCTTTCAAGCGAAGCAGTTCTTC.